These 21 T cell receptor beta chains originate from one sample sequenced in a study of T-cell memory formation after mild COVID-19. In TCRdb, the 5' RACE reads were re-called with MiXCR into one record per CDR3 protein. The table lists roughly 220,000 distinct CDR3 sequences, around 9.5% of them singletons. Sequenced: PBMCs or a T cell subset sorted from them (not recorded which). All receptors come from a man aged 18 to 35 who had mild COVID-19 (a few samples of this study predate the infection). Cell type and time point are not known.

This clonotype was counted between two and nine times. The chain joins TRBV27 to TRBJ2-3, with 12 bases matching TRBD2. The CDR3 is 13 amino acids. Germline V gene sequence: CDR1 MNHEY, CDR2 SMNVEV (reference sequence). The J segment lost 6 bases and the V segment lost 10 bases, leaving 5 bases of the junction unmatched. CDR3 sequence reads: CATGLAGTDTQYF. Written as DNA, the CDR3 is TGTGCCACTGGACTAGCGGGGACGGATACGCAGTATTTT.

This clonotype has a handful of counts. A junction boundary mismatches the germline segment, possibly from a read error. This rearrangement joins TRBV20-1 to TRBJ2-7; no clear D. Germline V gene sequence: CDR1 DFQATT, CDR2 SNEGSKA (reference sequence). This CDR3 is built from 11 residues. As DNA, the CDR3 is TGCAGTGCTAGAGCCTCCCACGAGCAGTACTTC. Amino acids: CSARASHEQYF.

The J gene is TRBJ2-5, the V gene TRBV7-9, with D possibly being TRBD2 (5 bases). Trimming removed 4 bases from V and 5 bases from J, with 5 bases in between. There are 11 residues in the CDR3. Per the germline V gene, CDR1 is SEHNR and CDR2 is FQNEAQ (reference sequence). The CDR3 sequence is CASSWRETQYF. CDR3 nucleotide sequence: TGTGCCAGCAGCTGGAGGGAGACCCAGTACTTC.

CDR3 nucleotides: TGCGCCAGCAGCCATGGACAGGGGAATCAGCCCCAGCATTTT. It is translated as CASSHGQGNQPQHF. The rearrangement links TRBV4-1 to TRBJ1-5; 9 nucleotides match TRBD1. The ends lost 3 bases at V and 4 bases at J; junction bases unmatched: 1. The CDR3 extends over 14 amino acids. The V gene's germline CDR1 is MGHRA and CDR2 YSYEKL.

This clonotype has a handful of counts. The chain carries TRBV7-8 and TRBJ2-3; D gene uncertain. The V and J ends lost 0 bases and 7 bases respectively, with 8 bases between them. CDR1 is SGHVS, CDR2 FQNEAQ, per germline. The CDR3 is 13 amino acids. In nucleotides, the CDR3 is TGTGCCAGCAGCTTAGCTACGAGGCATACGCAGTATTTT. Protein sequence: CASSLATRHTQYF. The variable domain in full, with the rest retrieved from reference TRBV7-8 and TRBJ2-3, is GAGVSQSPRYKVAKRGQDVALRCDPISGHVSLFWYQQALGQGPEFLTYFQNEAQLDKSGLPSDRFFAERPEGSVSTLKIQRTQQEDSAVYLCASSLATRHTQYFGPGTRLTVL.

This clonotype was seen at least ten times. The chain uses TRBV20-1 and TRBJ1-5; 7 bases map to TRBD1. This CDR3 has 15 residues. Trimming removed 3 bases from V and 4 bases from J; junction bases left unmatched: 9. Germline assignment: CDR1 DFQATT and CDR2 SNEGSKA (reference sequence). CDR3 in amino acids: CSASSATGWNQPQHF. The CDR3 DNA reads TGCAGTGCTAGTTCGGCGACAGGGTGGAATCAGCCCCAGCATTTT.

In its sample, this clonotype was seen a few times. The chain links TRBV28 to TRBJ1-2, with no clear D. Germline V gene sequence: CDR1 MDHEN, CDR2 SYDVKM. Trimming shortened V by 4 bases and J by 3 bases, and 15 bases separated the two germline ends. The CDR3 is made up of 15 amino acids. The CDR3 sequence: CASSSPGPRHYGYTF. CDR3 sequence (DNA): TGTGCCAGCAGTTCCCCCGGCCCCCGGCACTATGGCTACACCTTC.

The V gene is TRBV7-3, the J gene TRBJ2-1, with 12 bases lining up with TRBD2. Germline V lookup: CDR1 SGHTA, CDR2 FQGTGA. The CDR3 is made up of 15 amino acids. With 2 bases clipped from V and 7 bases from J, the junction kept 3 bases outside the gene matches. CDR3 region: CASSLSLAGGNEQFF. The CDR3 coding sequence is TGTGCCAGCAGCTTATCACTAGCGGGGGGTAATGAGCAGTTCTTC.

This clonotype has more than one count but fewer than ten. The gene calls are TRBV29-1 and TRBJ1-3; no clear D gene. CDR1 is SQVTM and CDR2 is ANQGSEA in the germline V gene. The CDR3 covers 13 residues. V lost 4 bases and J 0 bases, leaving 7 bases between the germline ends. CDR3 nucleotide sequence: TGCAGCGTTGCACAGAGCTCTGGAAACACCATATATTTT. It translates to CSVAQSSGNTIYF.

This clonotype has just a few counts. The chain joins TRBV5-6 to TRBJ1-5; D is possibly TRBD1 (6 bases). CDR1 and CDR2 (germline): SGHDT, YYEEEE. This CDR3 region has 14 residues. The ends were cut back, 3 bases at V and 7 bases at J, with 14 bases in the middle. The CDR3 DNA sequence: TGTGCCAGCAGCTACCGGGGGCCTAGGCAGCCCCAGCATTTT. Protein sequence: CASSYRGPRQPQHF.

This chain uses TRBV21-1 with TRBJ1-5; the DNA was not compared with TRBD1, the D call given in the table. TRBV21-1 is assigned pseudogene status. CDR3 size: 15 residues. The CDR3 is CASSLYPQSNQPQHF. CDR3 sequence (DNA): TGTGCCAGCAGCCTCTACCCCCAGTCCAATCAGCCCCAGCATTTT.

The chain carries TRBV5-4 and TRBJ2-1, with D possibly matching TRBD1 (6 bases). Germline-derived CDR1 and CDR2 are SGHNT and YYREEE (reference sequence). The length of the CDR3 is 19 residues. The V gene lost 3 bases and the J gene lost 1 base, with 23 bases spanning the gap. The CDR3 nucleotides are TGTGCCAGCAGCTGGGGGCTTTGGGACCCCCCTTATTCCTACAATGAGCAGTTCTTC. Residues: CASSWGLWDPPYSYNEQFF.

Only a few counts were recorded for this clonotype. The CDR3 reads CASSARGTANYGYTF. DNA for the CDR3: TGCGCCAGCAGCGCGCGAGGGACAGCGAACTATGGCTACACCTTC. The chain has TRBV5-1 and TRBJ1-2; TRBD1 aligns across 7 bases. Germline CDR1 SGHRS, CDR2 YFSETQ. The CDR3 consists of 15 residues. The junction had 8 bases not matched to a gene; V was cut back by 4 bases and J by 2 bases.

The chain employs TRBV20-1 and TRBJ2-3, with D possibly matching TRBD2 (6 bases). V was pared by 4 bases and J by 4 bases, with 21 bases between. CDR1 and CDR2 from the germline V gene are DFQATT and SNEGSKA (reference sequence). The CDR3 contains 16 residues. CDR3 residues: CSAKGASVSPPDTQYF. CDR3 DNA: TGCAGTGCTAAAGGGGCTAGCGTTTCCCCCCCAGATACGCAGTATTTT.

On this clonotype: Germline and junction disagree at one end, which may indicate a read error. This chain connects TRBV18 to TRBJ2-5, with TRBD2 identical over 10 bases. Looked up from germline, CDR1 is KGHSH and CDR2 is LQKENI. There are 16 residues in the CDR3. CDR3 protein: CAISPLPSGRQETQYF. The CDR3 DNA is TGTGCCATCTCACCACTGCCTAGCGGGAGACAAGAGACCCAGTACTTC.

A few counts support this clonotype. The genes are TRBV6-5 and TRBJ2-3, with 9 bases identical to TRBD2. Germline V lookup: CDR1 MNHEY, CDR2 SVGAGI. J was trimmed by 2 bases and V by 2 bases; bases with no gene match: 11. The CDR3 is made up of 18 amino acids. CDR3 nucleotide sequence: TGTGCCAGCAGTTACGGGATTTTTGGCGGGGGGGTCACAGATACGCAGTATTTT. Its protein is CASSYGIFGGGVTDTQYF.

The V gene is TRBV5-1, the J gene TRBJ2-3, with D unclear. The CDR3 sequence is 13 residues long. The germline gives CDR1 SGHRS, CDR2 YFSETQ. V was cut by 3 bases and J by 5 bases, with 10 bases left in between. CDR3 nucleotide sequence: TGCGCCAGCAGCTCCCGTGGTAGAGATACGCAGTATTTT. It yields the protein CASSSRGRDTQYF.

Only a few counts were recorded for this clonotype. This CDR3 is CASSQTGVDQPQHF. The CDR3 DNA follows: TGTGCCAGCAGCCAGACAGGGGTAGATCAGCCCCAGCATTTT. The rearrangement uses TRBV7-9 and TRBJ1-5; the match to TRBD1 covers 8 bases. Germline lookup yields CDR1 SEHNR and CDR2 FQNEAQ (reference sequence). The CDR3 runs to 14 residues. V lost 5 bases to trimming and J lost 5 bases; unmatched junction nucleotides: 5.

This clonotype was seen a handful of times. CDR3 bases: TGCAGTGCTCCCAGACAGTTCCAAGAGACCCAGTACTTC. It is translated as CSAPRQFQETQYF. The rearrangement uses TRBV20-1 and TRBJ2-5; perhaps TRBD1 as D (5 bases). Per germline, CDR1 DFQATT and CDR2 SNEGSKA (reference sequence). The CDR3 loop spans 13 amino acids. The germline V and J ends were trimmed by 5 bases and 1 base, with 11 bases remaining between them.

J is TRBJ2-1 and V is TRBV5-1; D gene unclear. CDR1 and CDR2 from the germline V gene are SGHRS and YFSETQ. The V end was cut by 1 base, the J end by 6 bases, with 11 bases between. The CDR3 loop spans 14 amino acids. The CDR3 bases are TGCGCCAGCAGCTTGTCGCTAGTAGGCAATGAGCAGTTCTTC. It specifies CASSLSLVGNEQFF.

The DNA of the CDR3 is TGTGCCTGGATGGGAGGCAGTGGGAACACTGAAGCTTTCTTT. Translating it yields CAWMGGSGNTEAFF. The chain uses TRBV30 and TRBJ1-1, with D uncertain. The V end was cut by 4 bases, the J end by 1 base, with 13 bases between. This CDR3 has 14 amino acids. Germline V gives CDR1 GTSNPN, CDR2 SVGIG (reference sequence). Together with reference TRBV30 and TRBJ1-1, the CDR3 gives the full variable domain: SQTIHQWPATLVQPVGSPLSLECTVEGTSNPNLYWYRQAAGRGLQLLFYSVGIGQISSEVPQNLSASRPQDRQFILSSKKLLLSDSGFYLCAWMGGSGNTEAFFGQGTRLTVV.